This TCR beta chain is drawn from a study of T cell changes during pregnancy in multiple sclerosis. Generated by immunoSEQ multiplex PCR, the TCRdb table keeps only in-frame clones and is missing some. Of 69,000 or so clones in the sample, 80% to 95% are singletons; the top ten hold roughly 2.1%. This clone appeared a few times. The CDR3 runs to 12 residues. V shed 4 bases and J shed 10 bases, with 10 bases lying between them. Germline CDR1 is SGHDN and CDR2 is FVKESK. The material was peripheral blood, obtained in the third trimester of pregnancy. The sequence came from a female donor in good health, enrolled as a control in a pregnancy study. The chain employs TRBV14 and TRBJ1-4; D perhaps matches TRBD1 (5 bases). This CDR3 is CASSPGVGKLFF. The CDR3 bases are TGTGCCAGCAGCCCGGGGGTTGGAAAACTGTTTTTT.